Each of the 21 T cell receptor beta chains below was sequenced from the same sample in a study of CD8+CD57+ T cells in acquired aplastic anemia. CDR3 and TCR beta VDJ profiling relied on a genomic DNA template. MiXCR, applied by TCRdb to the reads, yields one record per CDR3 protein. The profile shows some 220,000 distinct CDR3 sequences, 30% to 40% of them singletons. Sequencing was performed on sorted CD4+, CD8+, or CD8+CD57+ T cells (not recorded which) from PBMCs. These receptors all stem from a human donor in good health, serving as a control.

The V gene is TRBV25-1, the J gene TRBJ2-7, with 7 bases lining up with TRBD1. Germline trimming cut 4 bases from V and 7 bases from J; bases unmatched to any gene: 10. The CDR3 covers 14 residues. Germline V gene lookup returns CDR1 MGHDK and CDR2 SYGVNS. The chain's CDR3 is CASSAGTERGEQYF. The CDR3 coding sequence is TGTGCCAGCAGTGCTGGGACAGAACGTGGAGAGCAGTACTTC.

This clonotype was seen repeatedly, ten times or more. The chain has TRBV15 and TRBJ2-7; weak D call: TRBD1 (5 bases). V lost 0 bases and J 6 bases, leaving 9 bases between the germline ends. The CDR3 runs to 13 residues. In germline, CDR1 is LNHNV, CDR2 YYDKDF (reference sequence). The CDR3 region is CATSREPRGEQYF. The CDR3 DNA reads TGTGCCACCAGCAGAGAGCCTAGGGGCGAGCAGTACTTC.

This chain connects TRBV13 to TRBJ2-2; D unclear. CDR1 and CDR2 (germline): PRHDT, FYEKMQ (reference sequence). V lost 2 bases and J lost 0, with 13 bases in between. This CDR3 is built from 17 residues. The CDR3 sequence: CASSLRPDNANTGELFF. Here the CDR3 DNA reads TGTGCCAGCAGCTTAAGGCCCGACAACGCGAACACCGGGGAGCTGTTTTTT. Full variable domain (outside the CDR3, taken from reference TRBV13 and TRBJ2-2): AAGVIQSPRHLIKEKRETATLKCYPIPRHDTVYWYQQGPGQDPQFLISFYEKMQSDKGSIPDRFSAQQFSDYHSELNMSSLELGDSALYFCASSLRPDNANTGELFFGEGSRLTVL.

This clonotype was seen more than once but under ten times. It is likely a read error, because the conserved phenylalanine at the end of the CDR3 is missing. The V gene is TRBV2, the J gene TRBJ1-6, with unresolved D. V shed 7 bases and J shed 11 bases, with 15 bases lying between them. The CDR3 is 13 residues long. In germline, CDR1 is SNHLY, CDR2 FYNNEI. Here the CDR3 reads CASIGQRGTPLHS. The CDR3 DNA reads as TGTGCCAGCATTGGGCAGAGAGGGACACCCCTCCACTCT.

The CDR3 sequence: CASSFQRGGGEQFF. The CDR3 DNA sequence: TGTGCCAGCAGCTTTCAGCGGGGGGGCGGTGAGCAGTTCTTC. The rearrangement uses TRBV7-3 and TRBJ2-1; 10 bases line up with TRBD2. V lost 3 bases, J lost 9 bases, and 5 bases stayed unmatched. CDR3 size: 14 residues. Germline CDR1 and CDR2: SGHTA and FQGTGA.

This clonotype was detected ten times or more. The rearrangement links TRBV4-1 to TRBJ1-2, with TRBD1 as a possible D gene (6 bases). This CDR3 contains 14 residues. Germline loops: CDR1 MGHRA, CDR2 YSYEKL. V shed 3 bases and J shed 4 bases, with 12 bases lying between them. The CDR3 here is CASSQSGHTYGYTF. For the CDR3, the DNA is TGCGCCAGCAGCCAGTCGGGACACACCTATGGCTACACCTTC.

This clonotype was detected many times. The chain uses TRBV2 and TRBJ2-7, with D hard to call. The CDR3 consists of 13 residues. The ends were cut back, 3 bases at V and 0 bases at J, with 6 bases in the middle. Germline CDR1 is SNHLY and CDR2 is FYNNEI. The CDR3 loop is CASSEWYSYEQYF. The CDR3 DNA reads TGTGCCAGCAGTGAGTGGTACTCCTACGAGCAGTACTTC.

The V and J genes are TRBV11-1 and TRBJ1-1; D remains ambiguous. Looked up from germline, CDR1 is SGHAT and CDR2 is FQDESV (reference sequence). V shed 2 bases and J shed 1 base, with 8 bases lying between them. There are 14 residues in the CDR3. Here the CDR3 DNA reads TGTGCCAGCAGCTTATACGGGGAGAACACTGAAGCTTTCTTT. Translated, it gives CASSLYGENTEAFF.

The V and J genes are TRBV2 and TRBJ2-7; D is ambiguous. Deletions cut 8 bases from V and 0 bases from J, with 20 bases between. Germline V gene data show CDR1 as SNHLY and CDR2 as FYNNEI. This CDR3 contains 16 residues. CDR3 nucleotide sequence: TGTGCCAGCCCCCCCTCGAAGGGCGGTATCTCCTACGAGCAGTACGTC. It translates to CASPPSKGGISYEQYV.

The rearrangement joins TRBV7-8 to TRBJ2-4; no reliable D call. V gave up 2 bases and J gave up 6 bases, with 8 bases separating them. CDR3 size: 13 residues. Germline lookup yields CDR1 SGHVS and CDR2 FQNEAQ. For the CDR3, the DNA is TGTGCCAGCAGCTTAAACTCTGGAAACATTCAGTACTTC. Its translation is CASSLNSGNIQYF.

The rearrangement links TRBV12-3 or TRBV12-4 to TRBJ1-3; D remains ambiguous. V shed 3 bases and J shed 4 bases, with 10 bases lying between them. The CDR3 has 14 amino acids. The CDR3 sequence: CASSFLQSGNTIYF. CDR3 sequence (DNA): TGTGCCAGCAGTTTCCTCCAGTCCGGAAACACCATATATTTT.

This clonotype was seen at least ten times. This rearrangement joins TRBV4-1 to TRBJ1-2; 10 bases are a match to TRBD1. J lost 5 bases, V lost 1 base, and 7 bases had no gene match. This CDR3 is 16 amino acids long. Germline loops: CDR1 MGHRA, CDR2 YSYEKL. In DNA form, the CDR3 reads TGCGCCAGCAGCCAAGGAATAACGGGACAGGGGTATGGCTACACCTTC. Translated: CASSQGITGQGYGYTF.

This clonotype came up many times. CDR3: CASSRTGNEQFF. CDR3 bases: TGTGCCAGCAGCCGGACAGGCAATGAGCAGTTCTTC. This rearrangement joins TRBV7-9 to TRBJ2-1; TRBD1 aligns across 7 bases. The germline gives CDR1 SEHNR, CDR2 FQNEAQ (reference sequence). This CDR3 is 12 amino acids long. V lost 5 bases, J lost 6 bases, and 1 base stayed unmatched.

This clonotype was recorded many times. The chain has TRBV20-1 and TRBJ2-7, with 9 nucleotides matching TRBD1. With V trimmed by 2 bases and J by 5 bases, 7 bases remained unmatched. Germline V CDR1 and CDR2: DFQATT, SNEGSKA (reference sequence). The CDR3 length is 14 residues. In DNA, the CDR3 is TGCAGTGCTAGATCGGACAGGGGAGGGAACGAGCAGTACTTC. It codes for CSARSDRGGNEQYF.

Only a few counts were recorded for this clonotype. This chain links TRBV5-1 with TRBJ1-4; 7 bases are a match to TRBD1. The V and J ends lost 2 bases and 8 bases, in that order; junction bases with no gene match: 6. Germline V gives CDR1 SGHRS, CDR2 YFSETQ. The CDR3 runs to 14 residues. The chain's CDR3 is CASSLNTGDEKLFF. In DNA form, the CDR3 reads TGCGCCAGCAGCTTAAACACAGGGGACGAAAAACTGTTTTTT.

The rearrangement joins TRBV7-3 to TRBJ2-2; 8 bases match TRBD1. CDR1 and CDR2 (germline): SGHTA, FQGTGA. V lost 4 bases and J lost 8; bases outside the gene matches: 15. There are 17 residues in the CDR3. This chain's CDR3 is CASSSEGTGGVPGELFF. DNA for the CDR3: TGTGCCAGCAGCTCGGAAGGAACAGGGGGAGTTCCGGGGGAGCTGTTTTTT.

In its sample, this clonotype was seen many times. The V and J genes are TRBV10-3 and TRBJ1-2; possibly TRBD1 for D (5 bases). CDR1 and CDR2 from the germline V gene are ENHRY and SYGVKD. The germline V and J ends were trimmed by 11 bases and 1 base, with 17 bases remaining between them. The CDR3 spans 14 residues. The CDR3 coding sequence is TGTGCCTTACAGAGGGGTGGTGGTAACTATGGCTACACCTTC. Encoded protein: CALQRGGGNYGYTF.

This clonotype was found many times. This chain's CDR3 is CASSFRGESSYEQYF. The CDR3 bases are TGTGCCAGCAGTTTCAGGGGCGAAAGCTCCTACGAGCAGTACTTC. The chain links TRBV6-1 to TRBJ2-7, with a possible D match to TRBD1 (6 bases). Trimming pared 5 bases from V and 0 bases from J, leaving 14 bases between. Germline V gives CDR1 MNHNS, CDR2 SASEGT. The CDR3 is 15 amino acids.

The DNA for the CDR3 is TGCAGTGCTAGACGAACCCAGGGGAGGGGGACTGAAGCTTTCTTT. This codes for CSARRTQGRGTEAFF. This rearrangement joins TRBV20-1 to TRBJ1-1, with D possibly being TRBD1 (6 bases). The CDR3 has 15 residues. Trimming removed 2 bases from V and 5 bases from J, with 18 bases in between. Looked up from germline, CDR1 is DFQATT and CDR2 is SNEGSKA (reference sequence).

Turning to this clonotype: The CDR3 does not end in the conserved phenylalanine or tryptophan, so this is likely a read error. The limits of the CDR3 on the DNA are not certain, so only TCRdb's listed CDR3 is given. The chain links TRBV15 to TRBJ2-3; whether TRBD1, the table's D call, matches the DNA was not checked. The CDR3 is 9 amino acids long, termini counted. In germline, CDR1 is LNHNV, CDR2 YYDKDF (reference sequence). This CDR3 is CATSRGQGL.

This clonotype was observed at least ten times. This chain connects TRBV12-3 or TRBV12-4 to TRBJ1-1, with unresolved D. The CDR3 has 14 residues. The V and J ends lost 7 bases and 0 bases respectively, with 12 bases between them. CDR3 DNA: TGTGCCAGCACTCCCCTTTCCATGAACACTGAAGCTTTCTTT. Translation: CASTPLSMNTEAFF.